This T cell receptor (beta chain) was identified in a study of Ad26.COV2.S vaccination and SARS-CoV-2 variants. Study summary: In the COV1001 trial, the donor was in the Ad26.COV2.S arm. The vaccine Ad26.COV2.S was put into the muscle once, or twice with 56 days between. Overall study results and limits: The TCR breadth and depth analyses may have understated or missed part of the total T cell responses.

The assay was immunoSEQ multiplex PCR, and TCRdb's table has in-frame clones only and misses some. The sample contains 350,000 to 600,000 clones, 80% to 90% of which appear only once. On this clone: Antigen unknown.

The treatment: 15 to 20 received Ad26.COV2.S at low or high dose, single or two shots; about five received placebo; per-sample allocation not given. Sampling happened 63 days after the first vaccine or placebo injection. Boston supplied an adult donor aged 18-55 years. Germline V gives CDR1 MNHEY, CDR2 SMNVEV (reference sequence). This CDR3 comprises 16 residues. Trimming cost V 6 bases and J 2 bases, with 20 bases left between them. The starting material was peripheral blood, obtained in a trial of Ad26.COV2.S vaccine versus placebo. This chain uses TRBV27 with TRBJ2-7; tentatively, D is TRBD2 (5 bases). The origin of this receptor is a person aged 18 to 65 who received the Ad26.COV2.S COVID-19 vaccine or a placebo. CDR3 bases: TGTGCCAGCAGGGACGAGGGAGCCGGACCACCCTACGAGCAGTACTTC. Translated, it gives CASRDEGAGPPYEQYF.